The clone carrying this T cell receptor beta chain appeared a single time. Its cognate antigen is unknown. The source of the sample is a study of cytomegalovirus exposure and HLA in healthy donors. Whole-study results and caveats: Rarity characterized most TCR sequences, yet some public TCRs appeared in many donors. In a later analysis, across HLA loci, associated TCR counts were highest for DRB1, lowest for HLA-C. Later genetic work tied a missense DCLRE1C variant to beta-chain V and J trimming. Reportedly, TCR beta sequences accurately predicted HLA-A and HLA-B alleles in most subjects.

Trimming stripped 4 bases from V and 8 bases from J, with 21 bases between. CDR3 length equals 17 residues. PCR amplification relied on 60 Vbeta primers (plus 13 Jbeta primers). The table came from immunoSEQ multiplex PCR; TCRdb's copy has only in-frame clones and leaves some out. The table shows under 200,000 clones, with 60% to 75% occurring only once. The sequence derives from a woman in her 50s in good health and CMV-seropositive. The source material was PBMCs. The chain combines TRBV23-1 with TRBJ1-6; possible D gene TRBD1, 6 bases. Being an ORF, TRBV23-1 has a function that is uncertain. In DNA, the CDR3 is TGCGCCAGCAGTCCCCGCCGGAATTGGACAGATTATTCACCCCTCCACTTT. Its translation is CASSPRRNWTDYSPLHF.